This is a list of T cell receptor beta chains from one sample in a study of beta chain features in type 1 diabetes. TCRdb's copy holds only in-frame clones and misses some; the assay was immunoSEQ multiplex PCR. The profile covers 430,000 or so clones, with roughly 11% appearing a single time and about 0.045% taken by the ten largest. The sample comprised naive CD4+ T cells from blood. The source is a woman aged 18-30 years in good health. The CDR3 runs from the conserved cysteine through the conserved F or W. D genes are given only for firm matches. Where a row states a size, it is once, few, many or the class of an expanded clone; other rows omit it.

cdr3_nt,cdr3_aa,j_call,clone_size,v_call,d_call
TGTGCCAGCAGCCAGAGAGGGGAGGCCTATGGCTACACCTTC,CASSQRGEAYGYTF,TRBJ1-2,.,TRBV4-2,.
TGTGCCAGCAGCCCGAGGAGGGGTGAAAAACTGTTTTTT,CASSPRRGEKLFF,TRBJ1-4,.,TRBV5-6,.
TGTGCCAGCAGCTACCGGGACGGGAAGGCGAATACGCAGTATTTT,CASSYRDGKANTQYF,TRBJ2-3,once,TRBV7-3,.
TGTGCCTGGATGGGTTATGAAAAACTGTTTTTT,CAWMGYEKLFF,TRBJ1-4,.,TRBV30,.
TGCGCCAGCAGCCAAGGCACCGCCAGGGGGCTAGCCAAAAACATTCAGTACTTC,CASSQGTARGLAKNIQYF,TRBJ2-4,.,TRBV4-1,TRBD1
TGTGCCACCAGCAGGATTGGGCTAGCGGTTTCCTACAATGAGCAGTTCTTC,CATSRIGLAVSYNEQFF,TRBJ2-1,.,TRBV15,TRBD2
TGTGCCAGCAGTCCAAGTCCAAGTTCTCAAGCGACCCAGTACTTC,CASSPSPSSQATQYF,TRBJ2-5,.,TRBV27,.
TGTGCCAGCAGTTACTCGGCCGGGGGGACCTACGAGCAGTACTTC,CASSYSAGGTYEQYF,TRBJ2-7,.,TRBV6-5,TRBD2
TGTGCCAGCAGCCCCTCTAGCGTCAATGAGCAGTTCTTC,CASSPSSVNEQFF,TRBJ2-1,many,TRBV7-9,.
TGTGCCAGCAGTATGAGGGGCACAGATACGCAGTATTTT,CASSMRGTDTQYF,TRBJ2-3,few,TRBV6-5,.
TGTGCCAGCAGCGTAGCCAGCGGGGGGACGCCGGATACGCAGTATTTT,CASSVASGGTPDTQYF,TRBJ2-3,.,TRBV9,TRBD2
TGTGCCAGCAGCAGAACCGACACATCCCCCATATATTTT,CASSRTDTSPIYF,TRBJ1-3,.,TRBV7-7,.
TGTGCCAGCAGCCCAGGACTAGCGGGGATTACGCAGTATTTT,CASSPGLAGITQYF,TRBJ2-3,few,TRBV7-2,TRBD2
TGTGCCAGCAGTTCCCTCGGAGAGACCCAGTACTTC,CASSSLGETQYF,TRBJ2-5,few,TRBV28,.
TGTGCCAGCAGCCCCCTCCAGGGGGGGCAAGAGACCCAGTACTTC,CASSPLQGGQETQYF,TRBJ2-5,.,TRBV4-2,.
TGCAGTGGGGGGCGGTTGCCCCAGCATTTT,CSGGRLPQHF,TRBJ1-5,.,TRBV20-1,.
TGCGCCAGCAGCCAAGACCGCCGCGGGACCGAGGCCGGGGAGCTGTTTTTT,CASSQDRRGTEAGELFF,TRBJ2-2,.,TRBV4-1,.
TGTGCCATCAGCGACAGCACGAACTATGGCTACACCTTC,CAISDSTNYGYTF,TRBJ1-2,few,TRBV10-3,.
TGTGCCAGCTCAAGTCAAAGTAATGAAAAACTGTTTTTT,CASSSQSNEKLFF,TRBJ1-4,.,TRBV18,.
TGTGCCAGCGGTAATCCGGTCTACGAGCAGTACTTC,CASGNPVYEQYF,TRBJ2-7,few,TRBV6-5,.
TGTGCCAGCAGCGTAGCTCTAGATTTGGTGTCAGATACGCAGTATTTT,CASSVALDLVSDTQYF,TRBJ2-3,.,TRBV9,.
TGTGCCAGCAGCTTAGCGGGGGCAAGTACCTACGAGCAGTACTTC,CASSLAGASTYEQYF,TRBJ2-7,few,TRBV7-2,.
TGTGCCAGCAGCGTAGACGGCAGAGGGGGCTACACCTTC,CASSVDGRGGYTF,TRBJ1-2,.,TRBV9,.
TGTGCCAGCAGCTTAGATGGAGGGGAACCCGGGGATACGCAGTATTTT,CASSLDGGEPGDTQYF,TRBJ2-3,.,TRBV7-2,.
TGTGCCAGCAGTTTGTGGCTAGCGGAAGAGACCCAGTACTTC,CASSLWLAEETQYF,TRBJ2-5,few,TRBV28,TRBD2
TGCAGCGTTGAAGTCGGGGGTCAGGTCAAAAACATTCAGTACTTC,CSVEVGGQVKNIQYF,TRBJ2-4,.,TRBV29-1,.
TGTGCCAGCAGCGTAGGGCCTAACACTGAAGCTTTCTTT,CASSVGPNTEAFF,TRBJ1-1,few,TRBV9,.
TGTGCCAGCAGTTACCGGGACCCCACAGATACGCAGTATTTT,CASSYRDPTDTQYF,TRBJ2-3,few,TRBV27,.
TGTGCCAGCTCACCGAAAAGGGACTACGAGCAGTACTTC,CASSPKRDYEQYF,TRBJ2-7,.,TRBV18,.
TGTGCCAGCAGCGTTTTAGGAGGGCCTTCGGAGACCCAGTACTTC,CASSVLGGPSETQYF,TRBJ2-5,.,TRBV9,.
TGTGCCAGCAGCTTAGAACAGAAGAGAGAAGCTTTCTTT,CASSLEQKREAFF,TRBJ1-1,few,TRBV7-2,.
TGCGCCAGCAGGTCGTGGACGGTAAACACTGAAGCTTTCTTT,CASRSWTVNTEAFF,TRBJ1-1,.,TRBV5-1,.
TGTGCCAGCAGCATTAGCGGGGGGACAGATACGCAGTATTTT,CASSISGGTDTQYF,TRBJ2-3,few,TRBV7-2,TRBD2
TGTGCCAGCAGCTTAGAACGGGCAACGGACTATGGCTACACCTTC,CASSLERATDYGYTF,TRBJ1-2,.,TRBV7-9,.
TGCGCCAGCAGCCGCGGGGGGTTGAACACTGAAGCTTTCTTT,CASSRGGLNTEAFF,TRBJ1-1,.,TRBV4-1,.
TGTGCCAGCAGCGTAGCCGGGACAACGAGTTATGAGCAGTTCTTC,CASSVAGTTSYEQFF,TRBJ2-1,.,TRBV9,.
TGCGCCAGCAGCTTGTTCGGGAGGGACAATGAGCAGTTCTTC,CASSLFGRDNEQFF,TRBJ2-1,.,TRBV5-1,TRBD2
TGTGCCAGCAGCCTTCTAGCCGGCGAGCAGTACTTC,CASSLLAGEQYF,TRBJ2-7,.,TRBV7-9,.
TGTGCCTGGACCAAACAGCCCCTCTATGGCTACACCTTC,CAWTKQPLYGYTF,TRBJ1-2,.,TRBV30,.
TGTGCCAGCAGCCCTCCCTTTCGCCAGACCCAGTACTTC,CASSPPFRQTQYF,TRBJ2-5,.,TRBV7-8,.
TGTGCCAGCAGCGAACAGGGAAACTATGGCTACACCTTC,CASSEQGNYGYTF,TRBJ1-2,few,TRBV11-1,.
TGCGCCAGCAGCCAAGTAGACTCCTACGAGCAGTACTTC,CASSQVDSYEQYF,TRBJ2-7,few,TRBV4-3,.
TGCGCCAGCAGCTTGGGAGCACTGGCGGGGGATAATGAGCAGTTCTTC,CASSLGALAGDNEQFF,TRBJ2-1,few,TRBV5-1,TRBD2
TGTGCCAGCATTTACAGGGGGCACGACTATGGCTACACCTTC,CASIYRGHDYGYTF,TRBJ1-2,few,TRBV6-1,TRBD1
TGTGCCAGCAGCTTGGTCCAATACAATGAGCAGTTCTTC,CASSLVQYNEQFF,TRBJ2-1,.,TRBV7-9,.
TGTGCCAGCAGTTCCATCCGAGCGAGGGGGCGCGGAGGGCAGTTCTTC,CASSSIRARGRGGQFF,TRBJ2-1,.,TRBV2,TRBD1
TGTGCCAGCACCTTGGGGGGTGGTGAGACCCAGTACTTC,CASTLGGGETQYF,TRBJ2-5,.,TRBV28,.